This T cell receptor (beta chain) emerged from a study of T cells in Graves' hyperthyroidism and ophthalmopathy. General study results and limits: Before onset, ophthalmopathy was predicted by the model a median roughly six months earlier.

To note about this clonotype: Its antigen is still unknown.

Patients counted as stable if ophthalmopathy did not develop within 18 months. Using RNA transcripts as the source, TCR beta CDR3 regions were amplified. A first-round RT-PCR of the TCR CDR3 used the HTBI primer set. TCRdb itself ran the multiplex PCR reads through MiXCR, one entry per CDR3 protein. The table includes a few hundred thousand distinct CDR3 sequences, about 43% detected once. The V segment lost 6 bases and the J segment 3 bases; nucleotides outside the gene matches: 7. Germline CDR1 and CDR2: MNHEY and SVGEGT. This CDR3 is 16 amino acids long. Specimen: peripheral blood or thyroid tissue (not recorded which). The chain combines TRBV6-2 or TRBV6-3 with TRBJ2-3; 12 bases line up with TRBD2. This TCR came from a woman between 18 and 30 years old with Graves' hyperthyroidism. The CDR3 loop reads CASRKLGLAGTDTQYF. As DNA, the CDR3 is TGTGCCAGCAGAAAGCTCGGACTAGCGGGAACAGATACGCAGTATTTT.